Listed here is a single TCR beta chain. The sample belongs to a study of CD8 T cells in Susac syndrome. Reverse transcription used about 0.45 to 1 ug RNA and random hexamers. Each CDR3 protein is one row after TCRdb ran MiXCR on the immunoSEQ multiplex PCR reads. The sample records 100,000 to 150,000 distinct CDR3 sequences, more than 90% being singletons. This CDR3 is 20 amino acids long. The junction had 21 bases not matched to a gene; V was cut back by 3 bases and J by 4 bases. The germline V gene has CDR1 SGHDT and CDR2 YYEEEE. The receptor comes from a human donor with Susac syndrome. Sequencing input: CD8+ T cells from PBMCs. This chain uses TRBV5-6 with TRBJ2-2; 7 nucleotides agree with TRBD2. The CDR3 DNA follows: TGTGCCAGCAGCTCCAATGGGGGGGAAGTGCGGGAGTCGGTCACCGGGGAGCTGTTTTTT. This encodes CASSSNGGEVRESVTGELFF.